These 3 T cell receptor beta chains share one sample of origin, sequenced in a study of cytomegalovirus exposure and HLA in healthy donors. PCR involved 60 Vbeta and 13 Jbeta primers. TCRdb keeps only in-frame clones here, not all; method: immunoSEQ multiplex PCR. The repertoire consists of about 120,000 clones, with 77% occurring once and the leading ten covering 5.8%. The sequenced sample consisted of PBMCs. Receptor source: a young man in good health and CMV-seropositive.

This clone was counted a few times. This chain connects TRBV7-9 to TRBJ1-6; D remains ambiguous. Deletions cut 5 bases from V and 7 bases from J, with 6 bases between. The germline V gene has CDR1 SEHNR and CDR2 FQNEAQ (reference sequence). The CDR3 consists of 12 residues. The CDR3 loop is CASSHRNSPLHF. The CDR3 region has the DNA TGTGCCAGCAGCCATAGAAATTCACCCCTCCACTTT. Supplemented by reference TRBV7-9 and TRBJ1-6, the full variable domain reads DTGVSQNPRHKITKRGQNVTFRCDPISEHNRLYWYRQTLGQGPEFLTYFQNEAQLEKSRLLSDRFSAERPKGSFSTLEIQRTEQGDSAMYLCASSHRNSPLHFGNGTRLTVT.

This chain uses TRBV30 with TRBJ1-6, with a weak D call TRBD1 (5 bases). CDR1 is GTSNPN, CDR2 SVGIG, per germline (reference sequence). The CDR3 consists of 13 residues. Trimming shortened V by 1 base and J by 9 bases, and 10 bases separated the two germline ends. The CDR3 region has the DNA TGTGCCTGGAGTGATCACGGGGGTTCACCCCTCCACTTT. It yields the protein CAWSDHGGSPLHF.

This clone was observed a handful of times. V usage is TRBV2 and J usage is TRBJ1-5; D remains ambiguous. CDR1 SNHLY and CDR2 FYNNEI come from the germline V gene. This CDR3 has 15 residues. Trimming removed 6 bases at V and 0 bases at J, with 12 bases between. This CDR3 is CASREDVYSNQPQHF. CDR3 DNA: TGTGCCAGCAGGGAGGACGTTTATAGCAATCAGCCCCAGCATTTT.